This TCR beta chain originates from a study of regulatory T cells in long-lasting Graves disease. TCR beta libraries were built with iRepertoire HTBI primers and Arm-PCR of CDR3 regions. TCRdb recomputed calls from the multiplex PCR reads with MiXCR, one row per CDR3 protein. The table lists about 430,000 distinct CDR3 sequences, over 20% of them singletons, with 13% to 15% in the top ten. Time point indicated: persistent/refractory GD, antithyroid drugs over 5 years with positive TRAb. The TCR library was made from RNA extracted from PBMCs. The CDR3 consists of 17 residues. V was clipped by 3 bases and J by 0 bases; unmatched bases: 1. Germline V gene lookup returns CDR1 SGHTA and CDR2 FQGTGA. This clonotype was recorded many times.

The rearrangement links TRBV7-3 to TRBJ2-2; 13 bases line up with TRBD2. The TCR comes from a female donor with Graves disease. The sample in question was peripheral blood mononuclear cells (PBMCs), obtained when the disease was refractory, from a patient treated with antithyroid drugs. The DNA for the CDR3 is TGTGCCAGCAGCTTCACTAGCGGGAGGGCGAACACCGGGGAGCTGTTTTTT. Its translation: CASSFTSGRANTGELFF.